This T cell receptor beta chain was retrieved from a study of cytomegalovirus exposure and HLA in healthy donors. Turning to the study itself: Samples from HLA-typed donors yielded 85 million to 95 million unique TCRs in an early data release.

The length of the CDR3 is 13 residues. V lost 1 base, J lost 4 bases, and 7 bases lay in between. Germline V gene sequence: CDR1 MGHRA, CDR2 YSYEKL. This clone was counted a single time. The antigen is undetermined. 13 Jbeta primers and 60 Vbeta primers were used for the PCR. Clones were read by immunoSEQ multiplex PCR, and TCRdb kept only the in-frame ones, dropping some. The sample has 150,000 to 200,000 clones, roughly 82% seen once. General study findings and limits: Using the classifier, cytomegalovirus status was reportedly diagnosed with high specificity and sensitivity.

The chain employs TRBV4-1 and TRBJ2-5; D ambiguous. The receptor comes from a man aged 40-49 years in good health and CMV-seronegative. Input material: PBMCs. The CDR3 sequence: CASSQVTGETQYF. Written as DNA, the CDR3 is TGCGCCAGCAGCCAAGTGACGGGAGAGACCCAGTACTTC.